The clone carrying this TCR beta chain was counted between two and nine times. Its antigen remains unidentified. An end of the junction does not agree with germline; a read error may underlie this. Clones were sequenced by immunoSEQ multiplex PCR, and TCRdb holds only the in-frame ones, with some missing. The repertoire holds approximately 20,000 clones, with 86% as singletons. Germline CDR1 and CDR2: SSHAT and FNYEAQ (reference sequence). There are 13 residues in the CDR3. These data originate in a study of OX40 agonist ivuxolimab in advanced cancers. About the study: Three patients, one with hepatocellular carcinoma and two with cutaneous melanoma, achieved partial responses.

General study findings and limits: The antigens recognized by the expanded peripheral T cells, that is their antigen specificity, were not determined.

The sample in question was CD4+ or CD8+ T cells sorted from blood, obtained in a trial of the OX40 agonist ivuxolimab. The chain combines TRBV7-7 with TRBJ2-1, with D tentatively TRBD2 (5 bases). This TCR derives from an adult with an advanced solid tumor such as melanoma, head and neck, liver or kidney cancer. This chain's CDR3 is CASSSRGSNEQFF. The CDR3 nucleotides are TGTGCTAGCAGCTCAAGAGGGTCCAATGAGCAGTTCTTC.